This T cell receptor (beta chain) was obtained from a study of blood T cell repertoires in COVID-19. Study background: The analysed material was cDNA or gDNA that came from T cells, B-cell-depleted T cells, or PBMCs.

Only one count was recorded for this clone. V was clipped by 5 bases and J by 5 bases, with 13 bases between them. The germline V gene encodes CDR1 SGHRS and CDR2 YFSETQ. The CDR3 contains 13 residues. How the authors handled the data: Estimation of nucleated cell counts relied on the amplification of reference gene primers. The repertoire was sequenced with immunoSEQ multiplex PCR; TCRdb's copy has only in-frame clones and lacks some. Clonal size and the V and J genes are those of that table, whereas D and trimming came from the DNA. The sample carries about 190,000 clones, 70% to 85% recorded once. The specimen sequenced was PBMCs or T cells enriched from blood (not recorded which). This chain connects TRBV5-1 to TRBJ2-5; D remains ambiguous. The sequence came from a woman aged 25 to 39 who had recovered from COVID-19. The CDR3 is CASSLGRAETQYF. CDR3 sequence (DNA): TGCGCCAGCAGTCTCGGCCGAGCGGAGACCCAGTACTTC.